The 17 T cell receptor beta chains below come from one sample, sequenced in a study of blood T cell repertoires in COVID-19. The assay was immunoSEQ multiplex PCR, and TCRdb's table has in-frame clones only and misses some. In the table there are about 290,000 clones, roughly 90% of which are singletons. Sequenced material: peripheral blood. The origin of the receptors is a man in his forties with acute or convalescent COVID-19.

Comment on this clone: Other DNA sequences within the sample encode an identical CDR3. This chain connects TRBV2 to TRBJ1-4; D is possibly TRBD1 (6 bases). This CDR3 spans 12 amino acids. V was trimmed by 6 bases and J by 8 bases, leaving 10 bases between them. In germline, CDR1 is SNHLY, CDR2 FYNNEI. CDR3 amino acids: CASRQGGEKLFF. The CDR3, as DNA: TGTGCCAGCAGACAGGGTGGAGAAAAACTGTTTTTT.

The sample holds a few counts of this clone. This chain uses TRBV27 with TRBJ1-3; D is uncertain. V lost 8 bases and J lost 0, with 11 bases in between. The CDR3 runs to 14 residues. Germline CDR1 and CDR2: MNHEY and SMNVEV (reference sequence). Here the CDR3 DNA reads TGTGCCAGCTCCTCTCGACTCTCTGGAAACACCATATATTTT. Protein sequence: CASSSRLSGNTIYF.

The CDR3 nucleotides read TGTGCCACCAGCAGAGATTGGGGAGGGGCGCGCACAGATACGCAGTATTTT. Translation: CATSRDWGGARTDTQYF. The chain combines TRBV15 with TRBJ2-3, with 7 nucleotides matching TRBD2. This CDR3 is built from 17 residues. Germline V gene data show CDR1 as LNHNV and CDR2 as YYDKDF (reference sequence). Trimming cost V 0 bases and J 1 base; bases outside gene matches: 7.

The V call is TRBV19, the J call TRBJ2-1, with D tentatively TRBD2 (6 bases). The V end lost 5 bases, the J end lost 6 bases, and 14 bases lay between the germline ends. Per the germline V gene, CDR1 is LNHDA and CDR2 is SQIVND (reference sequence). This CDR3 spans 14 amino acids. CDR3 sequence (DNA): TGTGCCAGTAGTCACTTGACTAGACCCAATGAGCAGTTCTTC. It codes for CASSHLTRPNEQFF.

The genes are TRBV29-1 and TRBJ1-1; D remains unclear. Germline V gives CDR1 SQVTM, CDR2 ANQGSEA. This CDR3 is 11 amino acids long. The germline V and J ends were trimmed by 5 bases and 3 bases, with 7 bases remaining between them. CDR3: CSVLLYTEAFF. CDR3 in DNA: TGCAGCGTTCTCCTCTACACTGAAGCTTTCTTT.

The chain's CDR3 is CATSRTGQTNEKLFF. The CDR3, as DNA: TGTGCCACCAGCAGGACAGGCCAGACTAATGAAAAACTGTTTTTT. The chain combines TRBV15 with TRBJ1-4, with a possible D match to TRBD1 (6 bases). The CDR3 runs to 15 residues. Germline V gene data show CDR1 as LNHNV and CDR2 as YYDKDF (reference sequence). V was cut by 3 bases and J by 2 bases, with 10 bases left in between. Filled out from reference TRBV15 and TRBJ1-4, the complete variable domain reads DAMVIQNPRYQVTQFGKPVTLSCSQTLNHNVMYWYQQKSSQAPKLLFHYYDKDFNNEADTPDNFQSRRPNTSFCFLDIRSPGLGDTAMYLCATSRTGQTNEKLFFGSGTQLSVL.

The chain uses TRBV3-1 (or the pseudogene TRBV3-2) and TRBJ1-1; D ambiguous. V lost 6 bases, J lost 0 bases, and 11 bases lay in between. Germline values: CDR1 LGHDT, CDR2 YNNKEL (reference sequence). This CDR3 comprises 14 residues. CDR3 protein: CASSSRGMNTEAFF. DNA for the CDR3: TGTGCCAGCAGTTCCCGCGGGATGAACACTGAAGCTTTCTTT.

V gene TRBV19 combines with J gene TRBJ1-4; 7 positions agree with TRBD1. The junction had 17 bases not matched to a gene; V was cut back by 10 bases and J by 0 bases. There are 18 residues in the CDR3. Germline assignment: CDR1 LNHDA and CDR2 SQIVND (reference sequence). The CDR3 DNA is TGTGCCATCCTTCGGACAGGCAATTTTGATGCAACTAATGAAAAACTGTTTTTT. Its translation: CAILRTGNFDATNEKLFF.

The V call is TRBV6-5, the J call TRBJ2-7; weak D call: TRBD2 (5 bases). Germline V CDR1 and CDR2: MNHEY, SVGAGI. V was pared by 2 bases and J by 3 bases, with 17 bases between. The CDR3 totals 16 residues. The CDR3 DNA reads as TGTGCCAGCAGTTACGGGCCCCAGCCGAGGGACTACGAGCAGTACTTC. Translated, it gives CASSYGPQPRDYEQYF.

CDR3 sequence reads: CAWSGSYNTEAFF. The CDR3 DNA sequence: TGTGCCTGGAGTGGGAGCTACAACACTGAAGCTTTCTTT. V usage is TRBV30 and J usage is TRBJ1-1; D not certain. V was clipped by 1 base and J by 2 bases, with 8 bases between them. The CDR3 runs to 13 residues. Germline values: CDR1 GTSNPN, CDR2 SVGIG (reference sequence).

CDR3 sequence: CASSYSAGETQYF. CDR3 in DNA: TGTGCCAGCAGTTACTCGGCGGGAGAGACCCAGTACTTC. This chain joins TRBV6-5 and TRBJ2-5, with D tentatively TRBD2 (5 bases). Germline-derived CDR1 and CDR2 are MNHEY and SVGAGI. The length of the CDR3 is 13 residues. The V end lost 0 bases, the J end lost 4 bases, and 6 bases lay between the germline ends.

This chain links TRBV19 with TRBJ1-1; 8 nucleotides line up with TRBD1. Germline CDR1 and CDR2: LNHDA and SQIVND (reference sequence). This CDR3 spans 14 amino acids. The trim removed 5 bases at V and 5 bases at J, leaving 7 bases unmatched. CDR3 sequence: CASSLQGALTEAFF. The CDR3 nucleotides read TGTGCCAGTAGTTTGCAGGGGGCTTTAACTGAAGCTTTCTTT.

This clone was seen once. The V call is TRBV3-1 (or the pseudogene TRBV3-2), the J call TRBJ2-1, with 7 bases fitting TRBD2. The V and J ends lost 5 bases and 0 bases, in that order; junction bases with no gene match: 4. The CDR3 is 15 residues long. Germline V gives CDR1 LGHDT, CDR2 YNNKEL (reference sequence). The CDR3: CASSSGGTSYNEQFF. As DNA, the CDR3 is TGTGCCAGCAGCTCCGGGGGGACCTCCTACAATGAGCAGTTCTTC.

The chain recombines TRBV4-2 with TRBJ2-3; D ambiguous. This CDR3 region has 16 residues. Trimming removed 4 bases at V and 2 bases at J, with 16 bases between. Germline CDR1 LGHNA, CDR2 YNFKEQ. The CDR3 loop is CASSPLGGRPTDTQYF. CDR3 DNA sequence: TGTGCCAGCAGCCCCCTAGGTGGTAGACCCACAGATACGCAGTATTTT.

The chain combines TRBV24-1 with TRBJ1-2; 8 bases map to TRBD1. With 2 bases clipped from V and 4 bases from J, the junction kept 5 bases outside the gene matches. The CDR3 is 15 amino acids. The V gene's germline CDR1 is KGHDR and CDR2 SFDVKD. The CDR3 bases are TGTGCCACCAGTGATTCAACAGGGGGTGGCTATGGCTACACCTTC. Its protein is CATSDSTGGGYGYTF.

The chain carries TRBV7-2 and TRBJ2-3; TRBD2 agrees at 12 bases. The V gene's germline CDR1 is SGHTA and CDR2 FQGNSA. The CDR3 length is 16 residues. V trimming: 5 bases; J trimming: 0 bases; junction bases outside the gene matches: 3. The CDR3 sequence: CASSRTSGASTDTQYF. The DNA for the CDR3 is TGTGCCAGCAGCCGGACTAGCGGGGCGAGCACAGATACGCAGTATTTT.

For the CDR3, the DNA is TGTGCCTGGAGTCAACTAGCGGGGGGCCTCATCGAGACCCAGTACTTC. As protein: CAWSQLAGGLIETQYF. This chain joins TRBV30 and TRBJ2-5; 12 bases match TRBD2. V shed 2 bases, J shed 5 bases, and the junction held 9 bases outside the gene matches. This CDR3 has 16 amino acids. CDR1 GTSNPN and CDR2 SVGIG come from the germline V gene (reference sequence).